A selection of T cell receptor beta chains follows, all from one sample in a study of T cell changes during pregnancy in multiple sclerosis. Produced via immunoSEQ multiplex PCR; TCRdb's table is partial and in-frame only. The sample consists of about 75,000 clones, more than 80% of them appearing once. The source was peripheral blood, collected in the first trimester of pregnancy. These receptors came from a female donor in good health, enrolled as a control in a pregnancy study. The CDR3 runs from the conserved cysteine through the conserved F or W. The D gene is left open where the match is weak. For some rows the clone size is stated as once, few or many, or as a class when expanded; others skip it.

j_call: TRBJ1-4
d_call: .
v_call: TRBV6-1
clone_size: .
cdr3_nt: TGTGCCAGCAGTAGGGACTGGCAGGAAAAACTGTTTTTT
cdr3_aa: CASSRDWQEKLFF

j_call: TRBJ2-2
d_call: TRBD1
v_call: TRBV4-3
clone_size: .
cdr3_nt: TGCGCCAGCAGCCAAGATCCGACAGGGGACGGTATCGGGGAGCTGTTTTTT
cdr3_aa: CASSQDPTGDGIGELFF

j_call: TRBJ2-3
d_call: .
v_call: TRBV6-6
clone_size: .
cdr3_nt: TGTGCCAGCAGTTACCCGGGGTCAGATACGCAGTATTTT
cdr3_aa: CASSYPGSDTQYF

j_call: TRBJ1-1
d_call: .
v_call: TRBV27
clone_size: .
cdr3_nt: TGTGCCAGCAGCCCGACAGCTTTGAACACTGAAGCTTTCTTT
cdr3_aa: CASSPTALNTEAFF

j_call: TRBJ2-3
d_call: TRBD2
v_call: TRBV7-2
clone_size: .
cdr3_nt: TGTGCCAGCAGCTCAGACTCGGGGACTAGCGGCACAGATACGCAGTATTTT
cdr3_aa: CASSSDSGTSGTDTQYF

j_call: TRBJ1-6
d_call: TRBD1
v_call: TRBV27
clone_size: .
cdr3_nt: TGTGCCAGCAGATGGGGACAGAACTCCTATAATTCACCCCTCCACTTT
cdr3_aa: CASRWGQNSYNSPLHF

j_call: TRBJ2-7
d_call: TRBD1
v_call: TRBV18
clone_size: .
cdr3_nt: TGTGCCAGCTCACCGGGGACAGCCCGCTACGAGCAGTACTTC
cdr3_aa: CASSPGTARYEQYF

j_call: TRBJ2-3
d_call: TRBD2
v_call: TRBV4-1
clone_size: .
cdr3_nt: TGCGCCAGCAGCCAAGATCGGCTAGCGGGTTACCGCACAGATACGCAGTATTTT
cdr3_aa: CASSQDRLAGYRTDTQYF

j_call: TRBJ2-5
d_call: TRBD1
v_call: TRBV29-1
clone_size: .
cdr3_nt: TGCAGCGAAGGACCGGGACAGCTAAGGGAGACCCAGTACTTC
cdr3_aa: CSEGPGQLRETQYF

j_call: TRBJ1-1
d_call: .
v_call: TRBV19
clone_size: .
cdr3_nt: TGTGCCAGTAGTATGAACCTGCGAACTGAAGCTTTCTTT
cdr3_aa: CASSMNLRTEAFF

j_call: TRBJ2-7
d_call: .
v_call: TRBV27
clone_size: few
cdr3_nt: TGTGCCAGCACCGCCGGAGGGGCAGCGTACGAGCAGTACTTC
cdr3_aa: CASTAGGAAYEQYF

j_call: TRBJ1-5
d_call: TRBD1
v_call: TRBV12-5
clone_size: once
cdr3_nt: TGTGCTAGTGGTTTGTCAGGGGGCTTCCAGCCCCAGCATTTT
cdr3_aa: CASGLSGGFQPQHF

j_call: TRBJ2-7
d_call: .
v_call: TRBV19
clone_size: .
cdr3_nt: TGTGCCAGTAGTATGAAGACAGACTCCTACGAGCAGTACTTC
cdr3_aa: CASSMKTDSYEQYF

j_call: TRBJ1-5
d_call: TRBD1
v_call: TRBV2
clone_size: .
cdr3_nt: TGTGCCAGCACCCGACAGGGGCGGAATCAGCCCCAGCATTTT
cdr3_aa: CASTRQGRNQPQHF

j_call: TRBJ1-2
d_call: .
v_call: TRBV6-5
clone_size: once
cdr3_nt: TGTGCCAGCAGTTACGCAGGGGTGAATGGCTACACCTTC
cdr3_aa: CASSYAGVNGYTF

j_call: TRBJ2-1
d_call: TRBD2
v_call: TRBV2
clone_size: .
cdr3_nt: TGTGCCAGCAGTGAACGTCTAGCGGGAGTCTCCTACAATGAGCAGTTCTTC
cdr3_aa: CASSERLAGVSYNEQFF

j_call: TRBJ1-1
d_call: .
v_call: TRBV28
clone_size: .
cdr3_nt: TGTGCCAGCAGTTTATCGGGTGGGAGTGAAGCTTTCTTT
cdr3_aa: CASSLSGGSEAFF

j_call: TRBJ1-2
d_call: TRBD1
v_call: TRBV10-3
clone_size: .
cdr3_nt: TGTGCCATCAGTGATACAGGGGGCCCGGCCTATGGCTACACCTTC
cdr3_aa: CAISDTGGPAYGYTF